Shown below are 25 T cell receptor beta chains from a single sample sequenced in a study of T cells in Graves' hyperthyroidism and ophthalmopathy. TCR beta CDR3 regions were amplified from RNA. The study used the HTBI primer set for a first-round RT-PCR of the TCR CDR3. TCRdb independently ran MiXCR on the multiplex PCR reads; one entry per CDR3 protein. Of a few hundred thousand distinct CDR3 sequences listed, approximately 16% are singletons. Sequenced material: blood. Receptors were obtained from a woman aged 30 to 39 with Graves' ophthalmopathy.

This clonotype was seen many times. The chain couples TRBV20-1 to TRBJ2-7; a weak D match, TRBD1 (5 bases). The germline gives CDR1 DFQATT, CDR2 SNEGSKA (reference sequence). V lost 3 bases and J 7 bases, leaving 16 bases between the germline ends. The CDR3 sequence is 13 residues long. The CDR3 DNA is TGCAGTGCTAGTATCGTCAGGGTGGGGGAGCAGTACTTC. This gives the protein CSASIVRVGEQYF.

V usage is TRBV6-6 and J usage is TRBJ2-7; D is ambiguous. With 4 bases removed from V and 2 bases from J, the gap between germline ends came to 12 bases. The length of the CDR3 is 14 residues. CDR1 and CDR2 from the germline V gene are MNHNY and SVGAGI (reference sequence). The CDR3, as DNA: TGTGCCAGCAGTTCCCCCGACTCTACCTACGAGCAGTACTTC. Amino acid sequence: CASSSPDSTYEQYF.

This clonotype turned up a few times. This sequence joins TRBV7-2 and TRBJ2-1; TRBD2 agrees at 7 bases. From germline, CDR1 is SGHTA and CDR2 FQGNSA. The V gene end was trimmed by 2 bases and the J gene end by 0 bases; junction bases not matched to a gene: 4. This CDR3 has 16 amino acids. The CDR3 sequence: CASSLSGGSSYNEQFF. For the CDR3, the DNA is TGTGCCAGCAGCTTATCTGGCGGGAGCTCCTACAATGAGCAGTTCTTC.

The chain joins TRBV27 to TRBJ2-1; D remains unclear. The V end lost 4 bases, the J end lost 7 bases, and 5 bases lay between the germline ends. CDR3 size: 11 residues. Germline V lookup: CDR1 MNHEY, CDR2 SMNVEV (reference sequence). The CDR3 loop is CASSSWNEQFF. The CDR3 coding sequence is TGTGCCAGCAGTTCATGGAATGAGCAGTTCTTC.

The chain recombines TRBV10-3 with TRBJ2-6; D ambiguous. This CDR3 has 17 residues. The germline V gene encodes CDR1 ENHRY and CDR2 SYGVKD. Trimming removed 5 bases at V and 0 bases at J, with 14 bases between. CDR3 in DNA: TGTGCCATCAGTCCCATATATAACTTCTCTGGGGCCAACGTCCTGACTTTC. Its translation is CAISPIYNFSGANVLTF.

This clonotype was observed at least ten times. CDR3 loop: CASSFSPRTHYEQYF. The CDR3 bases are TGTGCCAGCAGTTTCTCACCGCGTACCCACTACGAGCAGTACTTC. The V gene is TRBV28, the J gene TRBJ2-7; no definite D call. CDR3 length: 15 amino acids. Per germline, CDR1 MDHEN and CDR2 SYDVKM. V gave up 3 bases and J gave up 3 bases, with 15 bases separating them.

This clonotype was observed many times. The chain combines TRBV6-5 with TRBJ1-1; 10 positions agree with TRBD1. CDR1 is MNHEY, CDR2 SVGAGI, per germline. This CDR3 region has 16 residues. Unmatched junction bases numbered 3, after V lost 2 bases and J lost 0 bases. CDR3 nucleotide sequence: TGTGCCAGCAGTTACAGGGGGACAGGGGTGAACACTGAAGCTTTCTTT. Its protein is CASSYRGTGVNTEAFF.

The rearrangement links TRBV7-9 to TRBJ2-3, with unresolved D. The ends were cut back, 5 bases at V and 1 base at J, with 13 bases in the middle. The CDR3 has 15 residues. Germline values: CDR1 SEHNR, CDR2 FQNEAQ (reference sequence). This CDR3 reads CASSRTSAGTDTQYF. The CDR3 coding sequence is TGTGCCAGCAGCCGGACCTCCGCGGGCACAGATACGCAGTATTTT. The full variable domain, its missing parts supplied by reference TRBV7-9 and TRBJ2-3, is DTGVSQNPRHKITKRGQNVTFRCDPISEHNRLYWYRQTLGQGPEFLTYFQNEAQLEKSRLLSDRFSAERPKGSFSTLEIQRTEQGDSAMYLCASSRTSAGTDTQYFGPGTRLTVL.

The chain couples TRBV7-8 to TRBJ2-7; D might be TRBD1 (5 bases). The V end lost 0 bases, the J end lost 0 bases, and 9 bases lay between the germline ends. Germline CDR1 is SGHVS and CDR2 is FQNEAQ. The CDR3 is 15 residues long. CDR3 nucleotide sequence: TGTGCCAGCAGCTTAGCGACAGCCAGCTCCTACGAGCAGTACTTC. Its translation: CASSLATASSYEQYF.

This clonotype has just a few counts. The V gene is TRBV5-1, the J gene TRBJ2-7; tentatively, D is TRBD1 (7 bases). This CDR3 is 15 amino acids long. V shed 2 bases and J shed 5 bases, with 17 bases lying between them. Germline-derived CDR1 and CDR2 are SGHRS and YFSETQ. DNA for the CDR3: TGCGCCAGCAGCTTTGCGGGACAGCGTATCCACGAGCAGTACTTC. This translates into CASSFAGQRIHEQYF.

This clonotype was found a few times. The chain couples TRBV25-1 to TRBJ2-1, with TRBD2 identical over 9 bases. The V gene end was trimmed by 5 bases and the J gene end by 5 bases; junction bases not matched to a gene: 10. In germline, CDR1 is MGHDK, CDR2 SYGVNS. This CDR3 is 16 amino acids long. The CDR3 nucleotides are TGTGCCAGCAGTCGGATAGCGGGAGTTGGCCACAATGAGCAGTTCTTC. This sequence encodes CASSRIAGVGHNEQFF.

This clonotype was observed many times. V and J are TRBV3-1 and TRBJ2-7, with D tentatively TRBD1 or TRBD2 (7 bases each). Germline CDR1 reads LGHDT; CDR2 reads YNNKEL (reference sequence). The CDR3 extends over 14 amino acids. Trimming took 6 bases from V and 1 from J, leaving 13 bases between them. CDR3 nucleotide sequence: TGTGCCAGCAGTCAGGGGGGGGAGTCCTACGAGCAGTACTTC. Amino acid sequence: CASSQGGESYEQYF.

V usage is TRBV19 and J usage is TRBJ2-7; D gene unclear. Germline values: CDR1 LNHDA, CDR2 SQIVND (reference sequence). CDR3 size: 15 residues. Trimming cost V 1 base and J 3 bases, with 13 bases left between them. This CDR3 reads CASSIAGAPFYEQYF. The CDR3, as DNA: TGTGCCAGTAGTATAGCAGGAGCTCCCTTCTACGAGCAGTACTTC.

At least ten counts were recorded for this clonotype. This sequence joins TRBV2 and TRBJ1-2, with 7 bases aligning to TRBD1. V dropped 6 bases and J dropped 2; count of bases not matched to a gene: 9. Germline V lookup: CDR1 SNHLY, CDR2 FYNNEI. The CDR3 sequence is 15 residues long. This CDR3 is CASREQTGLNYGYTF. The CDR3 bases are TGTGCCAGCAGAGAACAGACAGGGCTCAACTATGGCTACACCTTC. Together with reference TRBV2 and TRBJ1-2, the CDR3 gives the full variable domain: EPEVTQTPSHQVTQMGQEVILRCVPISNHLYFYWYRQILGQKVEFLVSFYNNEISEKSEIFDDQFSVERPDGSNFTLKIRSTKLEDSAMYFCASREQTGLNYGYTFGSGTRLTVV.

This clonotype was observed at least ten times. The chain joins TRBV2 to TRBJ2-1; D is unresolved. This CDR3 has 16 residues. V was pared by 8 bases and J by 5 bases, with 22 bases between. Germline values: CDR1 SNHLY, CDR2 FYNNEI. The CDR3 DNA reads as TGTGCCAGCCCGTCTGGAAGGAGTGTTTATGACAATGAGCAGTTCTTC. Its protein is CASPSGRSVYDNEQFF.

This clonotype was found many times. The rearrangement joins TRBV10-3 to TRBJ1-5; D perhaps matches TRBD1 (5 bases). The CDR3 has 15 residues. The germline CDR1 and CDR2 sequences are ENHRY and SYGVKD. With 6 bases removed from V and 6 bases from J, the gap between germline ends came to 18 bases. Here the CDR3 DNA reads TGTGCCATCAGCTTGGAGGGCATTCAGGGTCAGCCCCAGCATTTT. Residues: CAISLEGIQGQPQHF.

Ten or more counts support this clonotype. The genes are TRBV20-1 and TRBJ2-7, with 8 bases identical to TRBD2. Trimming at V came to 6 bases and at J to 6 bases, leaving 13 bases not matched to a gene. The CDR3 runs 14 residues. CDR1 and CDR2 (germline): DFQATT, SNEGSKA (reference sequence). CDR3 sequence (DNA): TGCAGTGCCCGACGGGGGGGGGCGCGAGGCGAGCAGTACTTC. Translating gives CSARRGGARGEQYF.

V is TRBV6-1 and J is TRBJ2-6, with 10 bases that match TRBD2. CDR3 length: 16 residues. Germline assignment: CDR1 MNHNS and CDR2 SASEGT. The junction had 4 bases not matched to a gene; V was cut back by 7 bases and J by 1 base. CDR3 DNA: TGTGCCAGCACCCTAGCGGGAGTTTCTGGGGCCAACGTCCTGACTTTC. This gives the protein CASTLAGVSGANVLTF.

This clonotype has ten or more counts. J is TRBJ1-4 and V is TRBV27, with unresolved D. Germline values: CDR1 MNHEY, CDR2 SMNVEV (reference sequence). CDR3 length equals 16 residues. The V and J ends lost 4 bases and 3 bases respectively, with 15 bases between them. CDR3 in amino acids: CASSSQNRDSNEKLFF. In DNA form, the CDR3 reads TGTGCCAGCAGTTCTCAAAACCGGGATTCTAATGAAAAACTGTTTTTT.

The chain links TRBV5-8 to TRBJ2-7, with 11 bases lining up with TRBD2. V lost 4 bases, J lost 5 bases, and 8 bases stayed unmatched. The germline V gene has CDR1 SGHTS and CDR2 YDEGEE. The CDR3 spans 15 residues. CDR3 nucleotides: TGTGCCAGCAGCAGAAGGGCTAGCGGGAGGAACGAGCAGTACTTC. It codes for CASSRRASGRNEQYF.

The V and J genes are TRBV6-2 or TRBV6-3 and TRBJ2-3; D unclear. CDR3 length: 14 residues. Trimming pared 5 bases from V and 1 base from J, leaving 10 bases between. CDR1 is MNHEY, CDR2 SVGEGT, per germline. Written as DNA, the CDR3 is TGTGCCAGCAGTCCCCTTTGGGGCACAGATACGCAGTATTTT. Translation gives CASSPLWGTDTQYF.

This clonotype was picked up many times. The chain carries TRBV9 and TRBJ2-7, with D perhaps TRBD2 (7 bases). Germline loops: CDR1 SGDLS, CDR2 YYNGEE. Trimming took off 3 bases at V and 3 bases at J, with 13 bases between the two ends. This CDR3 comprises 14 residues. The CDR3 DNA reads as TGTGCCAGCAGCGCGTCAGGGGAGGGCTACGAGCAGTACTTC. It translates to CASSASGEGYEQYF.

J is TRBJ2-1 and V is TRBV6-2 or TRBV6-3; 14 bases line up with TRBD2. After removal of 5 bases from V and 7 bases from J, the junction contained 7 bases not matched to a gene. Per the germline V gene, CDR1 is MNHEY and CDR2 is SVGEGT. The CDR3 is 16 residues long. CDR3 nucleotide sequence: TGTGCCAGCAGTAACCAAGGGACTAGCGGGAGTAATGAGCAGTTCTTC. This translates into CASSNQGTSGSNEQFF.

The chain uses TRBV10-3 and TRBJ2-1; D gene uncertain. Trimming left V 4 bases short and J 8 bases short, with 6 bases between. Germline V CDR1 and CDR2: ENHRY, SYGVKD. CDR3 length equals 11 residues. CDR3 nucleotide sequence: TGTGCCATCAGTGCAGCCCATGAGCAGTTCTTC. This sequence encodes CAISAAHEQFF.

This clonotype was observed at least ten times. The CDR3 is CASESWASGYGYTF. CDR3 coding DNA: TGTGCCAGCGAATCCTGGGCCAGCGGCTATGGCTACACCTTC. V is TRBV5-6 and J is TRBJ1-2; D remains ambiguous. V lost 7 bases to trimming and J lost 4 bases, with 17 bases between them. CDR1 is SGHDT and CDR2 is YYEEEE in the germline V gene. This CDR3 region has 14 residues.